This T cell receptor (beta chain) was found in a study of cytotoxic CD8 clonotypes in ibrutinib-treated CLL. The overall study: The patients comprised approximately ten relapsed/refractory and about 15 treatment-naive cases, about 18 IGHV unmutated. Whole-study results and caveats: The clonality went up when patients responded to ibrutinib and dropped back toward baseline at progression.

Assay: immunoSEQ multiplex PCR; the TCRdb copy retains only in-frame clones and omits some. The sample has 150,000 or so clones, about four fifths seen once. In this sample, this clone turned up once. Antigen unknown. The receptor comes from a human donor with chronic lymphocytic leukemia. The sequences come from PBMCs, collected after 12 months of ibrutinib treatment.

The CDR3 DNA sequence: TGTGCCAGCAGTGTTTTCCAGGGGAACCGCCACGAGCAGTACTTC. It codes for CASSVFQGNRHEQYF. The chain uses TRBV25-1 and TRBJ2-7; D is possibly TRBD1 (6 bases). Germline V CDR1 and CDR2: MGHDK, SYGVNS. The CDR3 runs 15 residues. With 4 bases removed from V and 5 bases from J, the gap between germline ends came to 18 bases.